In this sample, the clone carrying this T cell receptor beta chain turned up once. Its specificity is not known. The record originates from a study of cytomegalovirus exposure and HLA in healthy donors. Findings of the study overall: In a later analysis, TCR beta V- and J-gene trimming was associated with a missense DCLRE1C variant. Sequencing likely caused a cluster of highly shared sequence variants. A later analysis found most CMV-associated TCR beta chains apparently HLA-restricted.

CDR1 is SGHDT and CDR2 is YYEEEE in the germline V gene. The trim removed 5 bases at V and 8 bases at J, leaving 12 bases unmatched. CDR3 length: 14 residues. Amplification used 60 Vbeta primers and 13 Jbeta primers. Here immunoSEQ multiplex PCR was the method, and the copy in TCRdb shows in-frame clones only, minus some. The table lists about 190,000 clones, 80% of them singletons. Sequencing used PBMCs. V and J are TRBV5-6 and TRBJ1-2; 7 bases match TRBD1. This sequence originates from a boy aged 10-17 years in good health and CMV-seronegative. The CDR3: CASSSSQQGSGYTF. CDR3 bases: TGTGCCAGCAGTTCATCTCAACAGGGGAGCGGCTACACCTTC. The complete variable domain, with remaining parts taken from reference TRBV5-6 and TRBJ1-2, reads DAGVTQSPTHLIKTRGQQVTLRCSPKSGHDTVSWYQQALGQGPQFIFQYYEEEERQRGNFPDRFSGHQFPNYSSELNVNALLLGDSALYLCASSSSQQGSGYTFGSGTRLTVV.